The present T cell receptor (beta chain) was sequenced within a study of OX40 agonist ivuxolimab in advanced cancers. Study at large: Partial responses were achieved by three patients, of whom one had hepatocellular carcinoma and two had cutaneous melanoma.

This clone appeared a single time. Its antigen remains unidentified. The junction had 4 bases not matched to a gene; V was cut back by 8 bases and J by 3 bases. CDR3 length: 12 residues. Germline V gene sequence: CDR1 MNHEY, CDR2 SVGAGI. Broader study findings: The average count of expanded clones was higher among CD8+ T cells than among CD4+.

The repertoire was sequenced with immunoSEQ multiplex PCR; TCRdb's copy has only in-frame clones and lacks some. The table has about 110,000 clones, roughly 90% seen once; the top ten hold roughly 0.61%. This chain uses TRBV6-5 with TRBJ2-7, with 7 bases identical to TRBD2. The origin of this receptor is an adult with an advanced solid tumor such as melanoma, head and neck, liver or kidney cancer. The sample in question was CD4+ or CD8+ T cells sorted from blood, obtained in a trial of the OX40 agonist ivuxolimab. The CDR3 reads CASQERGYEQYF. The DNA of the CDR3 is TGTGCCAGCCAGGAGCGGGGCTACGAGCAGTACTTC.